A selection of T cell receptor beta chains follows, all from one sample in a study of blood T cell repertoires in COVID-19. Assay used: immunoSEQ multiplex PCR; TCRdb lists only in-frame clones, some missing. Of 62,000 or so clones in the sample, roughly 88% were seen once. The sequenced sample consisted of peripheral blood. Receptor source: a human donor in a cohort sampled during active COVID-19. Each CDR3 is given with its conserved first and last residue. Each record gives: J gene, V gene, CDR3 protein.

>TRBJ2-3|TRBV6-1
CASSGGDRGTADTQYF
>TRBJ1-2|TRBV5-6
CASSTQGFYGYTF
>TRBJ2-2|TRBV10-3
CAISESGGSTGELFF
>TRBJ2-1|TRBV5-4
CASSKGGTGYNEQFF
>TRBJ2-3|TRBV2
CASSGREDTDTQYF
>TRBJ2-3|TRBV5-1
CASSGLAGGRITDTQYF
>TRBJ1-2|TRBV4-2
CASSQHTTGQGLGGYTF
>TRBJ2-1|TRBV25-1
CASSGLADSYNEQFF
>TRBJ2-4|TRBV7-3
CASSLIVRWAWKDKAPAKNIQYF
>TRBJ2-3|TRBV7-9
CASRQKAGGLTDTQYF
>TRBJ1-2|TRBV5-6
CASSSFSYGYTF
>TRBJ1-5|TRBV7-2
CASSLGGRGLGQPQHF
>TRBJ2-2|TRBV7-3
CASSPQGTNTGELFF
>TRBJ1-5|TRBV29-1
CSAVTQGVGDNQPQHF
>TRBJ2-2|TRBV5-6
CASKRYGTSNTGELFF
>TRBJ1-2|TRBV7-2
CASSLGSSYGYTF
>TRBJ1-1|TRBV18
CASSPGTANTEAFF
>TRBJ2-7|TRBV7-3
CASSLRTSKSHEQYF
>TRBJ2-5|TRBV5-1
CASGTEETQYF
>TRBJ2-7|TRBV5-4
CASSFRDRGGEQYF
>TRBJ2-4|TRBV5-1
CASSSSVAGNIQYF
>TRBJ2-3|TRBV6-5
CASSYSNAADTQYF